The T cell receptor beta chain under discussion was sequenced for a study of blood T cell repertoires in COVID-19. Study context: Samples of COVID-19 (acute and convalescent) were obtained from the United States, Italy and Spain. Nucleic acid was either cDNA or gDNA, and it came from T cells, B-cell-depleted T cells, or PBMCs.

Profiled with immunoSEQ multiplex PCR; TCRdb holds only in-frame clones, not every one. This table has approximately 360,000 clones, around 92% appearing once. The V and J ends lost 3 bases and 12 bases, in that order; junction bases with no gene match: 11. Germline CDR1 reads SGHDT; CDR2 reads YYEEEE. The CDR3 loop spans 15 amino acids. The sequence was obtained from a man in his forties or fifties with acute or convalescent COVID-19. The rearrangement links TRBV5-6 to TRBJ1-4, with 10 bases fitting TRBD1. Sample: peripheral blood. The CDR3 is CASSSGTGAILELFF. The CDR3 coding sequence is TGTGCCAGCAGCTCCGGGACAGGGGCGATTCTAGAACTGTTTTTT.